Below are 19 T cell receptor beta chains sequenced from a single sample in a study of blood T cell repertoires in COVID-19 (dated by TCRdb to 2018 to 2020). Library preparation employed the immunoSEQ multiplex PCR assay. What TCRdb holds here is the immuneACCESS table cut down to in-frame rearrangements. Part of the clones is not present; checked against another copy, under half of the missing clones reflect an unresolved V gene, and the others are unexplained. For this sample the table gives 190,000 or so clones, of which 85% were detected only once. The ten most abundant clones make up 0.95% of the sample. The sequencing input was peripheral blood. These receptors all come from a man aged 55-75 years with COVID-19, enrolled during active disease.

The CDR3 DNA sequence: TGCAGTGCTTCAGCCTACAATGAGCAGTTCTTC. Translating gives CSASAYNEQFF. The chain joins TRBV20-1 to TRBJ2-1; D ambiguous. Trimming shortened V by 5 bases and J by 2 bases, and 4 bases separated the two germline ends. Germline V gene lookup returns CDR1 DFQATT and CDR2 SNEGSKA (reference sequence). This CDR3 is built from 11 residues.

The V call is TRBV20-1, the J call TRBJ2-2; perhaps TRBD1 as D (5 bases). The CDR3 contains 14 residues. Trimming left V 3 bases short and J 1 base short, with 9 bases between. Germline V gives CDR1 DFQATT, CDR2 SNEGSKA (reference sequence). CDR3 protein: CSASSQGNTGELFF. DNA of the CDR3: TGCAGTGCTAGTAGTCAGGGGAACACCGGGGAGCTGTTTTTT.

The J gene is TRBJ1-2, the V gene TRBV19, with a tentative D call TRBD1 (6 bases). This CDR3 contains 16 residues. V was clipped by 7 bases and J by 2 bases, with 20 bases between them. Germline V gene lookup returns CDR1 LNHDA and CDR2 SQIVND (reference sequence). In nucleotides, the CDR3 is TGTGCCAGTACCTCCCTACGGGGGGCAGTCAACTATGGCTACACCTTC. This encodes CASTSLRGAVNYGYTF. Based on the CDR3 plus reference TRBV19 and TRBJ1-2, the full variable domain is DGGITQSPKYLFRKEGQNVTLSCEQNLNHDAMYWYRQDPGQGLRLIYYSQIVNDFQKGDIAEGYSVSREKKESFPLTVTSAQKNPTAFYLCASTSLRGAVNYGYTFGSGTRLTVV.

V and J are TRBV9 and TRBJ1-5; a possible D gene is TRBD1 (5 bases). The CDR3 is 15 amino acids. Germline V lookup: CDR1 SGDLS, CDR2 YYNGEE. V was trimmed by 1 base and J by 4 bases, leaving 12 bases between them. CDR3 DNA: TGTGCCAGCAGCGTAAGCCAGGGCCCGAATCAGCCCCAGCATTTT. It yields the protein CASSVSQGPNQPQHF.

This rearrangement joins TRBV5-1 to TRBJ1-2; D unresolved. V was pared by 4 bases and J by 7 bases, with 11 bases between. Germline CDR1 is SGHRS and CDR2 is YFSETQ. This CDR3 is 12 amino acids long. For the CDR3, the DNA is TGCGCCAGCAGCCTATCCCAAAGTGGCTACACCTTC. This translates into CASSLSQSGYTF.

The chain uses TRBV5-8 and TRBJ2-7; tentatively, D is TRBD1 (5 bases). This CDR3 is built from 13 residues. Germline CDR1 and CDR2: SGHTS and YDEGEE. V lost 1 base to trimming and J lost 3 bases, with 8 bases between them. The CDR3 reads CASSLYRHYEQYF. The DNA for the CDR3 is TGTGCCAGCAGCTTGTACAGGCACTACGAGCAGTACTTC.

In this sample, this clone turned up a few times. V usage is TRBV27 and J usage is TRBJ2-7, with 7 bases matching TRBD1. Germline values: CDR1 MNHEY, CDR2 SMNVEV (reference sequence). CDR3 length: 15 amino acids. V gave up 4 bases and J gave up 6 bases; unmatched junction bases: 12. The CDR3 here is CASSSQTGYTSEQYF. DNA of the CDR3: TGTGCCAGCAGTTCTCAGACAGGGTATACGAGCGAGCAGTACTTC.

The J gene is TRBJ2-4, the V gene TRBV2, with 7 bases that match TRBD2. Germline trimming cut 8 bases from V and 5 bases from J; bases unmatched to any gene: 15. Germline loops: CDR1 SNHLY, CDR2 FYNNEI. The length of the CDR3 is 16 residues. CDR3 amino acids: CASVRGVPGLENIQYF. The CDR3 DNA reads TGTGCCAGCGTCCGGGGGGTCCCGGGTCTGGAAAACATTCAGTACTTC.

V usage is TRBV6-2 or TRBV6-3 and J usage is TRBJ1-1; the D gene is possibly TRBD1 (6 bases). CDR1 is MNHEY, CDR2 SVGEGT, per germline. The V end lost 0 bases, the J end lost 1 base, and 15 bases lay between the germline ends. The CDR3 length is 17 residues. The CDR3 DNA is TGTGCCAGCAGTTACTCCGGCAGGGGATGGAGGAACACTGAAGCTTTCTTT. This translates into CASSYSGRGWRNTEAFF.

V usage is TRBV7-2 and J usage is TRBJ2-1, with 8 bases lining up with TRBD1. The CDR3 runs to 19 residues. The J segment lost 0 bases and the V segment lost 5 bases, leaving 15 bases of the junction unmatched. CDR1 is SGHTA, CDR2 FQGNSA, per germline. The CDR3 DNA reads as TGTGCCAGCAGCCTCCGGGACAGGCTTCTTGGAAGCTCCTACAATGAGCAGTTCTTC. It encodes CASSLRDRLLGSSYNEQFF.

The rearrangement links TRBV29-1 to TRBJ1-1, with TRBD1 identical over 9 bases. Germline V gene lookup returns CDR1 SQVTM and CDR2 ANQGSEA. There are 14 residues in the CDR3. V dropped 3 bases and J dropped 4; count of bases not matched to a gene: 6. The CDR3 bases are TGCAGCGTTGATAGGGGACAGGGCATCACTGAAGCTTTCTTT. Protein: CSVDRGQGITEAFF.

The CDR3 is CASSEEERENTEAFF. DNA for the CDR3: TGTGCCAGCAGTGAAGAGGAGCGGGAGAACACTGAAGCTTTCTTT. The chain has TRBV2 and TRBJ1-1; D is unresolved. The CDR3 runs 15 residues. Looked up from germline, CDR1 is SNHLY and CDR2 is FYNNEI. The V end was cut by 1 base, the J end by 1 base, with 10 bases between.

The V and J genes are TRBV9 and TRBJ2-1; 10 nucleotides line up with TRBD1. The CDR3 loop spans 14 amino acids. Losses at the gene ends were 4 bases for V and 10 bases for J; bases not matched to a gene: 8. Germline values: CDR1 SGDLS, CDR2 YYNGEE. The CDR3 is CASSPRDRGREQFF. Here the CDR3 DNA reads TGTGCCAGCAGCCCCCGGGACAGGGGCCGGGAGCAGTTCTTC.

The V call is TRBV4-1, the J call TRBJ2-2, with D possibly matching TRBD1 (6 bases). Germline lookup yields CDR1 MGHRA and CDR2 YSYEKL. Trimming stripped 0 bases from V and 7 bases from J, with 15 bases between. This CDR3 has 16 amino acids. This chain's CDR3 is CASSQEAGERNGELFF. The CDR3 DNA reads TGCGCCAGCAGCCAAGAGGCAGGGGAGAGGAACGGGGAGCTGTTTTTT.

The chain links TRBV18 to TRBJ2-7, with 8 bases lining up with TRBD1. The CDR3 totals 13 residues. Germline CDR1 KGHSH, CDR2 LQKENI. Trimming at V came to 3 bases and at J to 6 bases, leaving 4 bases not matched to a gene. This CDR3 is CASSPRQGAEQYF. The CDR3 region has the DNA TGTGCCAGCTCACCTCGTCAGGGGGCCGAGCAGTACTTC.

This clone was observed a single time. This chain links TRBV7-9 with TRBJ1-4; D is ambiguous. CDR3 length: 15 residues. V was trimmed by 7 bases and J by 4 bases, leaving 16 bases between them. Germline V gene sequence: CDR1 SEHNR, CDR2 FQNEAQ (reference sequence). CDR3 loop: CASIPSRASNEKLFF. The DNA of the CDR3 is TGTGCCAGCATCCCAAGCCGCGCTAGTAATGAAAAACTGTTTTTT.

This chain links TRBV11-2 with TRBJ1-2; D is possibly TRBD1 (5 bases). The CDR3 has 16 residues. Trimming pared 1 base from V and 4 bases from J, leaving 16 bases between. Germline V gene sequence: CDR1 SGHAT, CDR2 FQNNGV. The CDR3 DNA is TGTGCCAGCAGCTTAGGGGGACCGGGAGCCGGCTATGGCTACACCTTC. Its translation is CASSLGGPGAGYGYTF.

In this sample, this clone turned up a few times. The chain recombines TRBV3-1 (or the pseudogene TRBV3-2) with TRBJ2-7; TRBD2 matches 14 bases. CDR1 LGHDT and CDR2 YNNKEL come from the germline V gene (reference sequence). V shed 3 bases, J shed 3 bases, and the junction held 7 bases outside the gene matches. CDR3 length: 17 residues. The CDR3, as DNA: TGTGCCAGCAGCCACAACCCTGGACTAGCGGGAGGCTACGAGCAGTACTTC. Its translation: CASSHNPGLAGGYEQYF.

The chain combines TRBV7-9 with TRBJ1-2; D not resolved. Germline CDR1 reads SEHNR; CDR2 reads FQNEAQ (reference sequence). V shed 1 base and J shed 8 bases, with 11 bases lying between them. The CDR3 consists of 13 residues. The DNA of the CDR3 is TGTGCCAGCAGCTTAGAGGAGTTCGGGGGCTACACCTTC. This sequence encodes CASSLEEFGGYTF.